This passage covers 4 T cell receptor beta chains from one sample sequenced in a study of cytomegalovirus exposure and HLA in healthy donors. The PCR contained 60 Vbeta and 13 Jbeta primers. TCRdb's table, derived via immunoSEQ multiplex PCR, lists solely in-frame clones and lacks some. Of approximately 130,000 clones in the sample, about 70% were seen once. Material for sequencing was PBMCs. The receptor set was obtained from a woman between 40 and 55 years old in good health and CMV-seronegative.

V gene TRBV5-6 combines with J gene TRBJ2-1; TRBD1 aligns across 7 bases. CDR3 length: 13 residues. The J segment lost 6 bases and the V segment lost 1 base, leaving 1 base of the junction unmatched. From germline, CDR1 is SGHDT and CDR2 YYEEEE. The CDR3: CASSLRQGNEQFF. CDR3 coding DNA: TGTGCCAGCAGCTTGAGACAGGGCAATGAGCAGTTCTTC.

The chain combines TRBV9 with TRBJ2-6, with D perhaps matching TRBD2 (5 bases). The CDR3 sequence is 15 residues long. Per germline, CDR1 SGDLS and CDR2 YYNGEE. The ends were cut back, 2 bases at V and 0 bases at J, with 6 bases in the middle. This CDR3 is CASSVRDSGANVLTF. CDR3 sequence (DNA): TGTGCCAGCAGCGTGAGGGACTCTGGGGCCAACGTCCTGACTTTC.

V is TRBV7-2 and J is TRBJ2-3; possibly TRBD1 for D (5 bases). Trimming removed 5 bases from V and 4 bases from J, with 10 bases in between. CDR3 length: 13 amino acids. Germline V lookup: CDR1 SGHTA, CDR2 FQGNSA. CDR3 nucleotides: TGTGCCAGCAGCACACAGGAGTCAGATACGCAGTATTTT. Amino acid sequence: CASSTQESDTQYF.

The J gene is TRBJ1-2, the V gene TRBV6-5, with D unclear. The germline V gene has CDR1 MNHEY and CDR2 SVGAGI. This CDR3 spans 14 amino acids. Trimming took 6 bases from V and 9 from J, leaving 20 bases between them. CDR3: CASSSRVTEGSYTF. The CDR3 DNA sequence: TGTGCCAGCAGCAGCAGAGTAACAGAGGGTAGCTACACCTTC.